This paragraph covers one TCR beta chain sequence. Its antigen is unknown. Patients had resection in Japan or China between about 2014 and 2018. V shed 1 base and J shed 5 bases, with 12 bases lying between them. Germline CDR1 and CDR2: SGHVS and FQNEAQ. The CDR3 loop spans 15 amino acids. This specimen comes from a study of immune evolution from preneoplasia to lung adenocarcinoma. The assay was immunoSEQ multiplex PCR, and TCRdb's table has in-frame clones only and misses some. Of under 10,000 clones in the sample, more than 75% were seen once. General study results and limits: Later-stage lesions appeared to have more T cells, more diversity, less clonality.

The rearrangement links TRBV7-8 to TRBJ2-1, with D unclear. The sequence derives from a person aged 60-79 years with lung adenocarcinoma. The sequenced sample consisted of FFPE adjacent normal lung tissue. CDR3 nucleotides: TGTGCCAGCAGCTTAGTGGCTAGGAATGACAATGAGCAGTTCTTC. Its translation: CASSLVARNDNEQFF.